The entry that follows covers one TCR beta chain sequence. Its antigen is unidentified. This entry is derived from a study of shared clonotypes between healthy human individuals. Study outcomes and limitations: Larger richness was generally estimated for naive than memory subsets.

Execution of the assay was at deep level. Every subset's genomic DNA went evenly onto several immunoSEQ plates. Only in-frame clones appear in the TCRdb table, and some are missing; sequencing was by immunoSEQ multiplex PCR. The table includes millions of clones, roughly 91% detected once. CD45RO negativity and positive selection for CCR7 defined naive CD8 cells, a population that excluded terminally differentiated effector memory CD45RA+ cells. CDR3 length: 15 residues. With 1 base clipped from V and 2 bases from J, the junction kept 2 bases outside the gene matches. Germline loops: CDR1 SGHRS, CDR2 YFSETQ.

The clonotype originates from a man aged 18 to 29 in good health. Some clones in this sample may be carry-over from other donors' samples. The rearrangement joins TRBV5-1 to TRBJ1-3, with TRBD1 identical over 8 bases. The sequencing input was naive CD8+ T cells from PBMCs. DNA of the CDR3: TGCGCCAGCAGCTTGACAGGGGGAGCTGGAAACACCATATATTTT. Translation gives CASSLTGGAGNTIYF. The full variable domain, its missing parts supplied by reference TRBV5-1 and TRBJ1-3, is KAGVTQTPRYLIKTRGQQVTLSCSPISGHRSVSWYQQTPGQGLQFLFEYFSETQRNKGNFPGRFSGRQFSNSRSEMNVSTLELGDSALYLCASSLTGGAGNTIYFGEGSWLTVV.